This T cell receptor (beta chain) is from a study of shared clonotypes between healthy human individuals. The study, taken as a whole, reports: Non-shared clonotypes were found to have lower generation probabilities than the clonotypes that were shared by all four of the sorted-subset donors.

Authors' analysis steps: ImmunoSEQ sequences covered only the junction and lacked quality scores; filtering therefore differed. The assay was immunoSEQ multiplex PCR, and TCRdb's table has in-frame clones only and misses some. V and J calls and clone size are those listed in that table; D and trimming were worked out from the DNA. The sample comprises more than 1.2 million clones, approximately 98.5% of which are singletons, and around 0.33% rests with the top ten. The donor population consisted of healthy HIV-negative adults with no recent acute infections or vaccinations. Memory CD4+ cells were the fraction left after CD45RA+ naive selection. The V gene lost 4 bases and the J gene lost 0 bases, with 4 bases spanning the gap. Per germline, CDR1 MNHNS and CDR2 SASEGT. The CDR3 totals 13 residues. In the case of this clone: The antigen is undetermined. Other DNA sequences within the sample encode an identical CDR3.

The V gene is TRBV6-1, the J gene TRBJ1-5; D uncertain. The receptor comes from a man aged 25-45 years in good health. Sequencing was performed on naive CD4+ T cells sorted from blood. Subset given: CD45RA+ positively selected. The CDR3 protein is CASSASSNQPQHF. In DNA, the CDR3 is TGTGCCAGCAGTGCAAGTAGCAATCAGCCCCAGCATTTT.